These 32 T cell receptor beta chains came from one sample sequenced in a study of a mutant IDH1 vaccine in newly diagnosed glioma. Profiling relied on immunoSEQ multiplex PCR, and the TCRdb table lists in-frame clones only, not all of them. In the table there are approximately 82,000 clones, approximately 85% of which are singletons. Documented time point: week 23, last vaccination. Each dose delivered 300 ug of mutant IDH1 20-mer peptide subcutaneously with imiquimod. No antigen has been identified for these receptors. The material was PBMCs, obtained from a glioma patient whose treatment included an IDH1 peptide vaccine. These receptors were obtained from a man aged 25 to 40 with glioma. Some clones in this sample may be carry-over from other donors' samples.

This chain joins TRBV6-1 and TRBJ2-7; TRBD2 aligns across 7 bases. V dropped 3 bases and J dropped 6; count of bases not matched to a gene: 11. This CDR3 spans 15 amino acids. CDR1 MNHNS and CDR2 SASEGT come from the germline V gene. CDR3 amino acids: CASSDFGGRGSEQYF. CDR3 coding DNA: TGTGCCAGCAGTGATTTTGGCGGGAGAGGCAGCGAGCAGTACTTC.

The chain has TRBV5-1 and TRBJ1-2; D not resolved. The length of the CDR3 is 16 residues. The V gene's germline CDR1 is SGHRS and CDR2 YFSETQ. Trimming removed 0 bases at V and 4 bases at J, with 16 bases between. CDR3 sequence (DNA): TGCGCCAGCAGCTTGGCCGCTGGGGAGGGCGGCTATGGCTACACCTTC. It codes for CASSLAAGEGGYGYTF.

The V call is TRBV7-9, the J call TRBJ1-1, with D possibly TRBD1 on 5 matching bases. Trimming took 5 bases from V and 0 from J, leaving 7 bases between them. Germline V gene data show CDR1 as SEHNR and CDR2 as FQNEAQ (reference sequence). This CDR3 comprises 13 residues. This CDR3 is CASSLQVNTEAFF. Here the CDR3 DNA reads TGTGCCAGCAGCCTACAGGTGAACACTGAAGCTTTCTTT.

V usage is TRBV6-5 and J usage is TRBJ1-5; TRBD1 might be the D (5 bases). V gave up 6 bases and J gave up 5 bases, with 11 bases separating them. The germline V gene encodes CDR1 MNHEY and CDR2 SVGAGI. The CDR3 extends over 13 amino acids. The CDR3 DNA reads TGTGCCAGCAGCCGTGGGGGGGATCAGCCCCAGCATTTT. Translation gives CASSRGGDQPQHF.

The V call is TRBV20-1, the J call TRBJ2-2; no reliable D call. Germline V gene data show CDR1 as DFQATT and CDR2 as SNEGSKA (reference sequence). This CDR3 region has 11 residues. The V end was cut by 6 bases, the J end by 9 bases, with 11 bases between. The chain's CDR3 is CSAEARRELFF. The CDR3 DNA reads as TGCAGTGCCGAGGCCAGGCGGGAGCTGTTTTTT.

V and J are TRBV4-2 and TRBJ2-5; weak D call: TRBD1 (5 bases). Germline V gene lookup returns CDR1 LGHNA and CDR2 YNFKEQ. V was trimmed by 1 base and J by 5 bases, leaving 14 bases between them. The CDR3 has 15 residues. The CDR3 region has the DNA TGTGCCAGCAGCCAAGCTCATCTGGGGCAGGAGACCCAGTACTTC. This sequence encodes CASSQAHLGQETQYF.

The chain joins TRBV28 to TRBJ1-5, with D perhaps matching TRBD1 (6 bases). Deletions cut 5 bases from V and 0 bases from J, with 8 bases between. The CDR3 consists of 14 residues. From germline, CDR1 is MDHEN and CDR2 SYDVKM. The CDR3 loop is CASSKGGSNQPQHF. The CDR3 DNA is TGTGCCAGCAGTAAGGGGGGTAGCAATCAGCCCCAGCATTTT.

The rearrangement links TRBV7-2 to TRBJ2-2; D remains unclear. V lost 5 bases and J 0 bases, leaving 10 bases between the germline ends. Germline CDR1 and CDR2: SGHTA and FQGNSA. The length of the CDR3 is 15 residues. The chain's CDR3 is CASSRPGANTGELFF. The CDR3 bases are TGTGCCAGCAGCCGCCCCGGAGCGAACACCGGGGAGCTGTTTTTT.

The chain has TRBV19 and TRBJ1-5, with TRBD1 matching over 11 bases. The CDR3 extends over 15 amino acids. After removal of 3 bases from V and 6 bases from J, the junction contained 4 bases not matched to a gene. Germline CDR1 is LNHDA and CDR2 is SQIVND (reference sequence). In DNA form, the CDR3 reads TGTGCCAGTAGTATTTGGACAGGGGGCGGTCAGCCCCAGCATTTT. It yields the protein CASSIWTGGGQPQHF.

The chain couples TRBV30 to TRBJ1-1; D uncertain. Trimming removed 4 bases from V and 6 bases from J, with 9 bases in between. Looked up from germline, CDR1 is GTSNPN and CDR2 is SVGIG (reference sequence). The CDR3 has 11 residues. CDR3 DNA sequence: TGTGCCTGGAACGTGGATCCTGAAGCTTTCTTT. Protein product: CAWNVDPEAFF.

The DNA of the CDR3 is TGTGCCAGCAGTCTAGATTTCAACTATGGCTACACCTTC. This gives the protein CASSLDFNYGYTF. The chain employs TRBV9 and TRBJ1-2; D ambiguous. Germline V gives CDR1 SGDLS, CDR2 YYNGEE. CDR3 size: 13 residues. V lost 5 bases and J lost 2, with 10 bases in between.

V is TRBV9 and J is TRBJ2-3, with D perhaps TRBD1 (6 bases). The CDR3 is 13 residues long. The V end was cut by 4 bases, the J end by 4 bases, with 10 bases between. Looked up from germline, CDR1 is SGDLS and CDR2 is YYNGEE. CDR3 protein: CASSLRTADTQYF. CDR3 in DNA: TGTGCCAGCAGCCTTCGGACAGCAGATACGCAGTATTTT.

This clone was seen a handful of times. CDR3 residues: CAWSGRQGSGYTF. The DNA for the CDR3 is TGTGCCTGGAGTGGGCGACAGGGCTCAGGCTACACCTTC. This chain joins TRBV30 and TRBJ1-2; TRBD1 matches at 7 bases. The trim removed 1 base at V and 8 bases at J, leaving 7 bases unmatched. Germline values: CDR1 GTSNPN, CDR2 SVGIG (reference sequence). The CDR3 is made up of 13 amino acids.

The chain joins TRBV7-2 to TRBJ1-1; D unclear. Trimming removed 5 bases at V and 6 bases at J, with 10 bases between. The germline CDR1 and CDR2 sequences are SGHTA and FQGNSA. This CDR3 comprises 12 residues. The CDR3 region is CASSHLRAEAFF. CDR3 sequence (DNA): TGTGCCAGCAGCCATCTGAGGGCTGAAGCTTTCTTT.

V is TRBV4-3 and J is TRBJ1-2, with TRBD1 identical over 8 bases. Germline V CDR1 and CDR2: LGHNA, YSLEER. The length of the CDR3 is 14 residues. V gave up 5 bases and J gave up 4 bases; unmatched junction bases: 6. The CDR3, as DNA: TGCGCCAGCAGCAGACGGACAGGGTCCTATGGCTACACCTTC. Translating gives CASSRRTGSYGYTF.

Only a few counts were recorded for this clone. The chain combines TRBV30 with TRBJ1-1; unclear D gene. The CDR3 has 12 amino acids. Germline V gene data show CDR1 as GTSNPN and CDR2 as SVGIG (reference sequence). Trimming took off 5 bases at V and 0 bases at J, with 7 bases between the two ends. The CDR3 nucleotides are TGTGCCTGGGGTCCTATGAACACTGAAGCTTTCTTT. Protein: CAWGPMNTEAFF. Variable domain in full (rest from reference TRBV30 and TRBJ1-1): SQTIHQWPATLVQPVGSPLSLECTVEGTSNPNLYWYRQAAGRGLQLLFYSVGIGQISSEVPQNLSASRPQDRQFILSSKKLLLSDSGFYLCAWGPMNTEAFFGQGTRLTVV.

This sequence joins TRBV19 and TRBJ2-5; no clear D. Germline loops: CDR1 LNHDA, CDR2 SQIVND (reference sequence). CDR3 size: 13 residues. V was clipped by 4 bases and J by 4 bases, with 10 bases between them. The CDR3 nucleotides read TGTGCCAGTAGTACTCTCCGAGGAGAGACCCAGTACTTC. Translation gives CASSTLRGETQYF.

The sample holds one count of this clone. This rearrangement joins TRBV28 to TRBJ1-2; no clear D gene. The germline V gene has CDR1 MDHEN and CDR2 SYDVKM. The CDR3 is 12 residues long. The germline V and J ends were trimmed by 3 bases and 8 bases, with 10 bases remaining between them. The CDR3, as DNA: TGTGCCAGCAGTTTGCTGTCAGGAGGCTACACCTTC. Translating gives CASSLLSGGYTF.

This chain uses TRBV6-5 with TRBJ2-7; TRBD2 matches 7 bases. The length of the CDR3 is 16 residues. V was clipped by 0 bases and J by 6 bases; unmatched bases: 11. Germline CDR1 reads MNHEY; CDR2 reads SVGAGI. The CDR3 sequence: CASSYSGVWGRGEQYF. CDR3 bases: TGTGCCAGCAGTTACTCGGGGGTTTGGGGGAGGGGCGAGCAGTACTTC.

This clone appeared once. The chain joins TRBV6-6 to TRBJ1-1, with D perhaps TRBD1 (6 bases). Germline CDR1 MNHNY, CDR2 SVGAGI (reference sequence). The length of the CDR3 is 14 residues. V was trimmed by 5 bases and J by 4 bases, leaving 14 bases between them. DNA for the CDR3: TGTGCCAGCAGTCGAAACAGGGACGGCACTGAAGCTTTCTTT. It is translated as CASSRNRDGTEAFF.

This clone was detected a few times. The CDR3 is CSGSDGTDNEKLFF. CDR3 nucleotide sequence: TGCAGCGGGTCCGATGGGACAGACAATGAAAAACTGTTTTTT. V usage is TRBV29-1 and J usage is TRBJ1-4, with TRBD1 matching over 7 bases. Germline V gene lookup returns CDR1 SQVTM and CDR2 ANQGSEA. Unmatched junction bases numbered 10, after V lost 7 bases and J lost 5 bases. The CDR3 contains 14 residues.

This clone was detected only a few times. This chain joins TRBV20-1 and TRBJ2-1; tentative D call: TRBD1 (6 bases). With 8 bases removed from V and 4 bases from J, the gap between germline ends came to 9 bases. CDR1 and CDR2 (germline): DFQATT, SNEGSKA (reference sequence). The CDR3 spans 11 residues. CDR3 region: CSLTGYNEQFF. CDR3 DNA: TGCAGTCTGACAGGTTACAATGAGCAGTTCTTC.

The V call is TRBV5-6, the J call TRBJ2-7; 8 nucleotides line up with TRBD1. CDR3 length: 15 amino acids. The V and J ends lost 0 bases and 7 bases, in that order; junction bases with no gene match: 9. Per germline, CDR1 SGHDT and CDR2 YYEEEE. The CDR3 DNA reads TGTGCCAGCAGCTTGGCCAGGCAGGGGGCGAAAGAGCAGTACTTC. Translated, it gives CASSLARQGAKEQYF.

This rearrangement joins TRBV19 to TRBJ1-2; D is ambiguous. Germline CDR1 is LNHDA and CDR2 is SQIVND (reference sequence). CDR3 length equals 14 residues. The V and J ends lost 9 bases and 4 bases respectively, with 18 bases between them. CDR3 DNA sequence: TGTGCCAGCACTATCGGAGTCGGTCTCTATGGCTACACCTTC. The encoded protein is CASTIGVGLYGYTF.

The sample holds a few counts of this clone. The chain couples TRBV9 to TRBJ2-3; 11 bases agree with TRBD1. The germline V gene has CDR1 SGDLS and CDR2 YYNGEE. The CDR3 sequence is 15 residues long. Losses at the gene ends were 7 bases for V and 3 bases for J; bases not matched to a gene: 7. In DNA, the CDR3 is TGTGCCAGCTCGACCGGGACAGGGGGGACAGATACGCAGTATTTT. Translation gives CASSTGTGGTDTQYF.

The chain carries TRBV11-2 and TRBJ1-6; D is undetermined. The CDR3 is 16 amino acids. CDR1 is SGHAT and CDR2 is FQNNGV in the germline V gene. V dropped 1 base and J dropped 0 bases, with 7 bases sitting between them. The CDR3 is CASSLARSSYNSPLHF. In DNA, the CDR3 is TGTGCCAGCAGCTTAGCGAGAAGCTCCTATAATTCACCCCTCCACTTT.

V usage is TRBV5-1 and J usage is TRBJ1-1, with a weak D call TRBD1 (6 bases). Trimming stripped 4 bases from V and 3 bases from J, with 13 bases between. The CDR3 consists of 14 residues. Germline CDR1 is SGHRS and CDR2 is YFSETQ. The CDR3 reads CASSLQGRDTEAFF. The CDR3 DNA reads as TGCGCCAGCAGCCTACAGGGTAGGGACACTGAAGCTTTCTTT. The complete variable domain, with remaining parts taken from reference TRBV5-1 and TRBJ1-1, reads KAGVTQTPRYLIKTRGQQVTLSCSPISGHRSVSWYQQTPGQGLQFLFEYFSETQRNKGNFPGRFSGRQFSNSRSEMNVSTLELGDSALYLCASSLQGRDTEAFFGQGTRLTVV.

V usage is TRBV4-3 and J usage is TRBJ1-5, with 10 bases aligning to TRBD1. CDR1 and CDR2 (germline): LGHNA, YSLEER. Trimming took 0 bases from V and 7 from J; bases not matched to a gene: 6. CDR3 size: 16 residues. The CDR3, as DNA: TGCGCCAGCAGCCAAGATTTGGGGACAGGGGTCCAGCCCCAGCATTTT. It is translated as CASSQDLGTGVQPQHF.

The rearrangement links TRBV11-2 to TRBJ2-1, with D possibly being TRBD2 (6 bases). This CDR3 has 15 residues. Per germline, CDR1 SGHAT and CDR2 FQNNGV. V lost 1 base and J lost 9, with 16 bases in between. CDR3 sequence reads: CASSLGDRDLSEQFF. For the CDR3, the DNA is TGTGCCAGCAGCTTAGGTGACCGGGACTTAAGTGAGCAGTTCTTC.

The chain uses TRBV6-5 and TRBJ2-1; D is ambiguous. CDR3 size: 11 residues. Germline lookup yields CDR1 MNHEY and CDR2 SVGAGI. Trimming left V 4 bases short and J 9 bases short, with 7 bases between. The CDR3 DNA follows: TGTGCCAGCAGTTCTTGGGGTGAGCAGTTCTTC. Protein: CASSSWGEQFF.

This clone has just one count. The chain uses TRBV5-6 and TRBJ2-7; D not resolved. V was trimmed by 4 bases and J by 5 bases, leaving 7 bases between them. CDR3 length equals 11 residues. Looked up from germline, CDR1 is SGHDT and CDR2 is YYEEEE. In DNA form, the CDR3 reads TGTGCCAGCAGCCGTTACCACGAGCAGTACTTC. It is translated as CASSRYHEQYF.

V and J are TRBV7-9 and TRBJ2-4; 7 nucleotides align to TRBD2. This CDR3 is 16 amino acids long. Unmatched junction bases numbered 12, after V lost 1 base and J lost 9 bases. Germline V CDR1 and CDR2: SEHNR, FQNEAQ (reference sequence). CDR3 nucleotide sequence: TGTGCCAGCAGCTTAGGGGAGGGCGGTACTCGGGGCATTCAGTACTTC. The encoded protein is CASSLGEGGTRGIQYF.